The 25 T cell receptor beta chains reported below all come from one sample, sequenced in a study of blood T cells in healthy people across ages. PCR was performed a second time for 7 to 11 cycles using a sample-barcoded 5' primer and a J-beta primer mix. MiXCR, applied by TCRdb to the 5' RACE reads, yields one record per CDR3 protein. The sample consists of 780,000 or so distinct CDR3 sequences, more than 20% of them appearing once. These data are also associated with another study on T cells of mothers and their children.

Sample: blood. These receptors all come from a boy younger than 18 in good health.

Written as DNA, the CDR3 is TGCGCCAGCAGCTCGGCGGAGACGGCCTCCTACGAGCAGTACTTC. This gives the protein CASSSAETASYEQYF. The chain couples TRBV5-1 to TRBJ2-7; D is unclear. The CDR3 has 15 residues. The V end was cut by 3 bases, the J end by 0 bases, with 13 bases between. The V gene's germline CDR1 is SGHRS and CDR2 YFSETQ. Full variable domain (remainder filled in from reference TRBV5-1 and TRBJ2-7): KAGVTQTPRYLIKTRGQQVTLSCSPISGHRSVSWYQQTPGQGLQFLFEYFSETQRNKGNFPGRFSGRQFSNSRSEMNVSTLELGDSALYLCASSSAETASYEQYFGPGTRLTVT.

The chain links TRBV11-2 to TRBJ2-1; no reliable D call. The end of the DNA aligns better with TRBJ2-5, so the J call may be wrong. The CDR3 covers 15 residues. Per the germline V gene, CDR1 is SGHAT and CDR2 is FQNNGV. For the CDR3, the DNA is TGTGCCAGCAGCTTAGGGGATTCGCTACGGGAGACCCAGTACTTC. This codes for CASSLGDSLRETQYF.

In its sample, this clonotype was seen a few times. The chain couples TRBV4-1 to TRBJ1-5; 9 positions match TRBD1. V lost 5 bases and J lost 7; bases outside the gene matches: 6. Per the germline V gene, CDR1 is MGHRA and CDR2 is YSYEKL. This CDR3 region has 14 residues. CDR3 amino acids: CASSWTGEGQPQHF. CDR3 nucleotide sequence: TGCGCCAGCAGCTGGACAGGGGAAGGGCAGCCCCAGCATTTT.

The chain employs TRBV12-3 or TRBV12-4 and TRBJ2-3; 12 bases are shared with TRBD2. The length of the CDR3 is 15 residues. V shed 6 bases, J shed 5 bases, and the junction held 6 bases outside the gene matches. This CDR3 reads CASSRSSGGGDTQYF. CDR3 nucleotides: TGTGCCAGCAGCCGGTCTAGCGGGGGGGGAGATACGCAGTATTTT.

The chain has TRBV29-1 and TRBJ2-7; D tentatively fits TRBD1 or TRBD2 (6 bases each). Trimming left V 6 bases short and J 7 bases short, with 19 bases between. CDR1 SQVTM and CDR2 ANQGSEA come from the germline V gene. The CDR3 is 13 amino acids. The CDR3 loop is CSVDNSRGGEQYF. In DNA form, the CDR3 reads TGCAGCGTGGATAACTCCAGGGGAGGAGAGCAGTACTTC.

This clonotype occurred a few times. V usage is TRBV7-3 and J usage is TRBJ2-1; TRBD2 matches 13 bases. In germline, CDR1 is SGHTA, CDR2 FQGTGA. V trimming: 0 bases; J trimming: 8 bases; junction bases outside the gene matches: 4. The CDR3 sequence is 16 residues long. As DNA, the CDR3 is TGTGCCAGCAGCTTAACTCGGACTAGCGGGAGAGATGAGCAGTTCTTC. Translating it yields CASSLTRTSGRDEQFF.

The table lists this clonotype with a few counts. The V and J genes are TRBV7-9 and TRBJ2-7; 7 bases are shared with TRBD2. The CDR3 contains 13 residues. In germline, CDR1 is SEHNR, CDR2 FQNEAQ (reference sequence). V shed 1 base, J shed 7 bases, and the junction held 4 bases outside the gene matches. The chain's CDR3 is CASSLVAGVEQYF. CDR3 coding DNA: TGTGCCAGCAGCTTAGTTGCGGGGGTTGAGCAGTACTTC. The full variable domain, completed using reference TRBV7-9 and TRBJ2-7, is DTGVSQNPRHKITKRGQNVTFRCDPISEHNRLYWYRQTLGQGPEFLTYFQNEAQLEKSRLLSDRFSAERPKGSFSTLEIQRTEQGDSAMYLCASSLVAGVEQYFGPGTRLTVT.

This chain's CDR3 is CASSQARGDFETQYF. CDR3 sequence (DNA): TGTGCCAGCAGCCAAGCGAGAGGGGATTTCGAGACCCAGTACTTC. The gene calls are TRBV4-2 and TRBJ2-5; D may match TRBD1 or TRBD2 (5 bases each). The CDR3 spans 15 residues. Germline CDR1 and CDR2: LGHNA and YNFKEQ. V was shortened by 1 base and J by 5 bases, with 14 bases between the two germline ends.

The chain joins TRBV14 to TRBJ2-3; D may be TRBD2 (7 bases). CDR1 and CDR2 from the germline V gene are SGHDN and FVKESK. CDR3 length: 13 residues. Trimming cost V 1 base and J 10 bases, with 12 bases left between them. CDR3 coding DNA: TGTGCCAGCAGCCAAGTCGGGGGGCGAGCGCAGTATTTT. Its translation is CASSQVGGRAQYF.

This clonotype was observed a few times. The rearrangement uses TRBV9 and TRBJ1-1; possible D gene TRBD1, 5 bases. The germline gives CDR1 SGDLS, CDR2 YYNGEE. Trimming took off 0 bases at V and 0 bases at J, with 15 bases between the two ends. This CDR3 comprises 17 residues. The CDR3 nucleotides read TGTGCCAGCAGCGTAGGAGCGGGGCCCCTAATGAACACTGAAGCTTTCTTT. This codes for CASSVGAGPLMNTEAFF.

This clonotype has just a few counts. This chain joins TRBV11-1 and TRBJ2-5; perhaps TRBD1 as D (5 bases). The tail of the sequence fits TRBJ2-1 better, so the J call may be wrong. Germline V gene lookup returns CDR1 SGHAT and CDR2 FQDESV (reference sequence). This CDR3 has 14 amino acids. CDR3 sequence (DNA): TGTGCCAGCAGCGTCGTTTGGGGCAACAATGAGCAGTTCTTC. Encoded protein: CASSVVWGNNEQFF.

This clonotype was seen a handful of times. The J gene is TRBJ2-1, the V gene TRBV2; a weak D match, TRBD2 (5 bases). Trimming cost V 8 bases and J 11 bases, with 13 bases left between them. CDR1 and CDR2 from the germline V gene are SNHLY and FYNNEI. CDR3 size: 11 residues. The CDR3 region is CASGGGPKQFF. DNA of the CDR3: TGTGCCAGCGGAGGAGGACCCAAGCAGTTCTTC.

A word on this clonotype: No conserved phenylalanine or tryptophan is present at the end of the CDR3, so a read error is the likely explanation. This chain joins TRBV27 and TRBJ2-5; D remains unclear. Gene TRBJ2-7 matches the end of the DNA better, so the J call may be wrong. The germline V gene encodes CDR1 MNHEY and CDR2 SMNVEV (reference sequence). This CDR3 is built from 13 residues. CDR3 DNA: TGTGCCAGCAGTTTATCTGGCAATTACGAGCAGTACATC. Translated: CASSLSGNYEQYI.

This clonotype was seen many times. The CDR3: CASRGATNEKLFF. In DNA form, the CDR3 reads TGTGCCAGCAGGGGGGCAACTAATGAAAAACTGTTTTTT. The chain uses TRBV28 and TRBJ1-4, with D perhaps matching TRBD1 (5 bases). The CDR3 spans 13 residues. V was shortened by 6 bases and J by 0 bases, with 5 bases between the two germline ends. Germline CDR1 is MDHEN and CDR2 is SYDVKM.

The CDR3 nucleotides read TGTGCCAGTAGACCCCCGGGACAGGACCATGGCTACACCTTC. Amino acid sequence: CASRPPGQDHGYTF. The chain carries TRBV19 and TRBJ1-2; TRBD1 matches 8 bases. Germline V gene sequence: CDR1 LNHDA, CDR2 SQIVND (reference sequence). This CDR3 is built from 14 residues. V dropped 6 bases and J dropped 6; count of bases not matched to a gene: 9.

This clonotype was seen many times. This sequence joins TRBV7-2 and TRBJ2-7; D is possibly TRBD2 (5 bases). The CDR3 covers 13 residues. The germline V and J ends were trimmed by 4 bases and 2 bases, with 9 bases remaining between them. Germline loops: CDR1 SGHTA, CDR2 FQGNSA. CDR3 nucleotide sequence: TGTGCCAGCAGCTCAAGGACTGCCTACGAGCAGTACTTC. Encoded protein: CASSSRTAYEQYF.

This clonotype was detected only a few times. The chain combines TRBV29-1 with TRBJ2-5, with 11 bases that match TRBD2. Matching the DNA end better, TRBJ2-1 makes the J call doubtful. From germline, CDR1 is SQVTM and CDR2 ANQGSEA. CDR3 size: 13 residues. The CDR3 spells CSVVSGRALEQFF. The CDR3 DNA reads TGCAGCGTGGTTAGCGGGAGGGCCCTTGAGCAGTTCTTC.

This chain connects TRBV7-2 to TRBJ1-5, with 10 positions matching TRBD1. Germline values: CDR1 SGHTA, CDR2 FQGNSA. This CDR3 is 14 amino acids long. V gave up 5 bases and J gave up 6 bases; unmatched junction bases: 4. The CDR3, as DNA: TGTGCCAGCAGCCGGGACAGGGGAGGTCAGCCCCAGCATTTT. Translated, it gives CASSRDRGGQPQHF.

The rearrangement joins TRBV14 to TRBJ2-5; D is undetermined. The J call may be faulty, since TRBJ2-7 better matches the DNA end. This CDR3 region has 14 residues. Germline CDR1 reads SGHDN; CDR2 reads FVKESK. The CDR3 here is CASSQGLGAYEQYF. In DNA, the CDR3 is TGTGCCAGCAGCCAAGGATTAGGAGCCTACGAGCAGTACTTC.

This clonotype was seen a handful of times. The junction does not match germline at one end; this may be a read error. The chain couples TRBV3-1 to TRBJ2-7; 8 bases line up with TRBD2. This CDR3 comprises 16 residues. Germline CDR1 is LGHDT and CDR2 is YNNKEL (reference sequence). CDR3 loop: CASRQESGLGVYEQYF. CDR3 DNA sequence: TGTGCCAGCAGACAAGAGTCGGGACTAGGGGTCTACGAGCAGTACTTC.

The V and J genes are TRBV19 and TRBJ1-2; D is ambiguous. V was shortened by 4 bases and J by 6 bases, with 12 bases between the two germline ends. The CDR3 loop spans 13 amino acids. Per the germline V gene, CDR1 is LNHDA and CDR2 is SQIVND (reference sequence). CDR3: CASSKESGDGYTF. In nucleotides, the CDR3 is TGTGCCAGTAGTAAGGAGAGTGGGGATGGCTACACCTTC. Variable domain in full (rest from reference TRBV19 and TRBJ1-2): DGGITQSPKYLFRKEGQNVTLSCEQNLNHDAMYWYRQDPGQGLRLIYYSQIVNDFQKGDIAEGYSVSREKKESFPLTVTSAQKNPTAFYLCASSKESGDGYTFGSGTRLTVV.

This CDR3 is CSVGPSGSLEQFF. CDR3 nucleotide sequence: TGCAGCGTTGGACCCTCGGGTTCTCTTGAGCAGTTCTTC. V usage is TRBV29-1 and J usage is TRBJ2-5; D is uncertain. With the DNA end fitting TRBJ2-1 better, the J assignment may be wrong. Germline values: CDR1 SQVTM, CDR2 ANQGSEA. The CDR3 has 13 amino acids.

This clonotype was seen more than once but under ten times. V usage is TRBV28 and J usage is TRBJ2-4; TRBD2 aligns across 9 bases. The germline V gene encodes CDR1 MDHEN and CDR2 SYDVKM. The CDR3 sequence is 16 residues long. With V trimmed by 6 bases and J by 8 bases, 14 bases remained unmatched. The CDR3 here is CASSPVVAGVPHIQYF. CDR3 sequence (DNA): TGTGCCAGCAGCCCTGTAGTAGCGGGGGTCCCCCACATTCAGTACTTC.

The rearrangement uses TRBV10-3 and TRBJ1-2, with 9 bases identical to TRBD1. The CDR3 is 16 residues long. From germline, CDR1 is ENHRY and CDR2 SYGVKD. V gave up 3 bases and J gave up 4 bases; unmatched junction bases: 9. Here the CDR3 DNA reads TGTGCCATCAGTGATTCTACAGGGGGCGGCTTCTATGGCTACACCTTC. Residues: CAISDSTGGGFYGYTF.

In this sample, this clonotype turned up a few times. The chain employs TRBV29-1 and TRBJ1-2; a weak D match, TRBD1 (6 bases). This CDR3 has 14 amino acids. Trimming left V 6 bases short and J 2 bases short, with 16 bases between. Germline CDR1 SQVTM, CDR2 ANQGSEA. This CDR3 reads CSVGGGDLNYGYTF. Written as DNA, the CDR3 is TGCAGCGTAGGGGGTGGGGATCTGAACTATGGCTACACCTTC.